These 13 T cell receptor beta chains share one sample of origin, sequenced in a study of blood T cell repertoires in COVID-19. Data came from immunoSEQ multiplex PCR; TCRdb stores just in-frame clones and leaves some out. The sample includes over 300,000 clones, 85% to 90% of them seen just once. Sample: PBMCs or T cells enriched from blood (not recorded which). All receptors derive from a woman aged 25 to 45 with acute COVID-19.

This chain joins TRBV5-1 and TRBJ2-7; 7 bases line up with TRBD1. Trimming took 1 base from V and 5 from J; bases not matched to a gene: 6. The germline V gene has CDR1 SGHRS and CDR2 YFSETQ. This CDR3 region has 14 residues. In DNA form, the CDR3 reads TGCGCCAGCAGCTTGCCTACCGGGACAGACGAGCAGTACTTC. It encodes CASSLPTGTDEQYF.

The chain couples TRBV3-1 (or the pseudogene TRBV3-2) to TRBJ2-7, with TRBD2 as a possible D gene (5 bases). In germline, CDR1 is LGHDT, CDR2 YNNKEL (reference sequence). V lost 0 bases and J lost 7, with 19 bases in between. There are 16 residues in the CDR3. The CDR3: CASSQDQRVRAWEQYF. CDR3 sequence (DNA): TGTGCCAGCAGCCAAGATCAGAGGGTCCGGGCTTGGGAGCAGTACTTC.

The chain recombines TRBV5-1 with TRBJ1-3, with 7 bases matching TRBD1. The CDR3 length is 15 residues. Unmatched junction bases numbered 5, after V lost 4 bases and J lost 1 base. Per germline, CDR1 SGHRS and CDR2 YFSETQ. The CDR3 here is CASSPTGVSGNTIYF. The CDR3 bases are TGCGCCAGCAGCCCTACAGGGGTTTCTGGAAACACCATATATTTT.

The chain combines TRBV4-1 with TRBJ1-1; D unclear. V lost 4 bases and J 1 base, leaving 10 bases between the germline ends. CDR3 length: 14 residues. Germline-derived CDR1 and CDR2 are MGHRA and YSYEKL. The CDR3 DNA is TGCGCCAGCAGCCTAGCGCGGGGGAACACTGAAGCTTTCTTT. Translated: CASSLARGNTEAFF.

This chain uses TRBV29-1 with TRBJ1-4, with a weak D call TRBD1 (6 bases). Per the germline V gene, CDR1 is SQVTM and CDR2 is ANQGSEA. The CDR3 runs to 13 residues. The ends were cut back, 4 bases at V and 5 bases at J, with 11 bases in the middle. In DNA form, the CDR3 reads TGCAGCGTTGGGGGGCACGGCAATGAAAAACTGTTTTTT. Translated: CSVGGHGNEKLFF.

The chain carries TRBV7-2 and TRBJ2-4; 8 bases are a match to TRBD2. Germline V gives CDR1 SGHTA, CDR2 FQGNSA. The CDR3 sequence is 15 residues long. The V gene end was trimmed by 1 base and the J gene end by 10 bases; junction bases not matched to a gene: 9. The CDR3 region is CASSLGSSLAEIQYF. The CDR3 bases are TGTGCCAGCAGCTTAGGGTCATCACTAGCGGAAATTCAGTACTTC.

J is TRBJ1-1 and V is TRBV2; no firm D call. This CDR3 comprises 15 residues. V dropped 7 bases and J dropped 2 bases, with 17 bases sitting between them. The germline V gene encodes CDR1 SNHLY and CDR2 FYNNEI. The CDR3 DNA reads TGTGCCAGCACACTCGACGGAGGAGGAAACACTGAAGCTTTCTTT. Translating it yields CASTLDGGGNTEAFF. The whole variable domain, filled in from reference TRBV2 and TRBJ1-1, reads EPEVTQTPSHQVTQMGQEVILRCVPISNHLYFYWYRQILGQKVEFLVSFYNNEISEKSEIFDDQFSVERPDGSNFTLKIRSTKLEDSAMYFCASTLDGGGNTEAFFGQGTRLTVV.

The gene calls are TRBV7-2 and TRBJ2-3, with 7 positions matching TRBD2. The CDR3 covers 17 residues. The V gene's germline CDR1 is SGHTA and CDR2 FQGNSA. Unmatched junction bases numbered 14, after V lost 5 bases and J lost 3 bases. The CDR3 DNA sequence: TGTGCCAGCAGCAGGCGGGGAGCGGGGTTAGGTACAGATACGCAGTATTTT. Its translation: CASSRRGAGLGTDTQYF.

This chain joins TRBV7-8 and TRBJ2-2; TRBD1 matches 7 bases. The CDR3 has 15 amino acids. J lost 7 bases, V lost 1 base, and 6 bases had no gene match. CDR1 SGHVS and CDR2 FQNEAQ come from the germline V gene. CDR3 DNA: TGTGCCAGCAGCTTAGGGCAGGGGGAGTACGGGGAGCTGTTTTTT. Protein: CASSLGQGEYGELFF.

The chain employs TRBV2 and TRBJ1-4; maybe TRBD1 (6 bases). V was trimmed by 6 bases and J by 3 bases, leaving 11 bases between them. The CDR3 has 14 amino acids. The germline V gene encodes CDR1 SNHLY and CDR2 FYNNEI. CDR3 sequence (DNA): TGTGCCAGCAGGGGAGGGGGAGCTAATGAAAAACTGTTTTTT. This gives the protein CASRGGGANEKLFF.

This rearrangement joins TRBV7-2 to TRBJ2-5, with 7 nucleotides matching TRBD2. The CDR3 covers 15 residues. The V segment lost 5 bases and the J segment 6 bases; nucleotides outside the gene matches: 12. Germline assignment: CDR1 SGHTA and CDR2 FQGNSA. CDR3 sequence: CASSSSGLWGKTQYF. Written as DNA, the CDR3 is TGTGCCAGCAGCAGCTCGGGACTATGGGGCAAGACCCAGTACTTC.

The rearrangement uses TRBV28 and TRBJ2-7; 7 positions match TRBD1. V shed 10 bases, J shed 5 bases, and the junction held 5 bases outside the gene matches. This CDR3 contains 11 residues. Germline CDR1 and CDR2: MDHEN and SYDVKM. CDR3 sequence: CATDRAHEQYF. CDR3 nucleotide sequence: TGTGCCACTGACAGGGCCCACGAGCAGTACTTC. Complete variable domain (other parts from reference TRBV28 and TRBJ2-7): DVKVTQSSRYLVKRTGEKVFLECVQDMDHENMFWYRQDPGLGLRLIYFSYDVKMKEKGDIPEGYSVSREKKERFSLILESASTNQTSMYLCATDRAHEQYFGPGTRLTVT.

J is TRBJ2-2 and V is TRBV5-3; D perhaps matches TRBD1 (5 bases). TRBV5-3 is an open reading frame, and its role is uncertain. V was clipped by 1 base and J by 6 bases, with 13 bases between them. This CDR3 is 15 amino acids long. The CDR3 reads CARSLQGRTPGELFF. Here the CDR3 DNA reads TGTGCCAGAAGCTTGCAGGGCAGGACACCCGGGGAGCTGTTTTTT.